One T cell receptor beta chain is described in this entry. The record originates from a study of shared clonotypes between healthy human individuals. The repertoire was sequenced with immunoSEQ multiplex PCR; TCRdb's copy has only in-frame clones and lacks some. The table lists nearly 750,000 clones, just under 75% of them singletons. This CDR3 comprises 13 residues. From germline, CDR1 is GTSNPN and CDR2 SVGIG (reference sequence). Trimming pared 8 bases from V and 3 bases from J, leaving 14 bases between. What was sequenced was memory CD4+ T cells sorted from blood. Indicated subset: CD45RA-negative fraction. V gene TRBV30 combines with J gene TRBJ1-3; weak D call: TRBD1 (6 bases). The receptor was isolated from a woman in her twenties or thirties in good health. CDR3 DNA sequence: TGTGCCGGGACACAGGGAGATGGAAACACCATATATTTT. Its translation: CAGTQGDGNTIYF.